This note documents a single TCR beta chain sequence. Its antigen is as yet unknown. This sample is drawn from a study of T-cell reconstitution after alpha-beta-depleted transplantation in children. Broader study findings: Reportedly, only several hundred clones from non-depleted graft cells drove alpha-beta T-cell counts at about two months. Newly generated T cells supplied most T-cell counts and diversity one year post-transplant.

V was clipped by 4 bases and J by 5 bases; unmatched bases: 17. Germline CDR1 LGHDT, CDR2 YNNKEL (reference sequence). This CDR3 contains 18 residues. Unique molecular identifiers were incorporated during preparation of the TCRbeta library. TCRdb re-analysed the PCR reads in MiXCR, keeping a single row per CDR3 protein. The sample has hundreds of thousands of distinct CDR3 sequences; under 20% are singletons. The rearrangement joins TRBV3-1 to TRBJ2-5, with 9 nucleotides matching TRBD2. The source is a male patient younger than 18 who had a stem cell transplant for acute lymphoblastic leukemia, so the T cells may come from the graft donor. Sequenced material: PBMCs, mostly from graft donor cells, taken 360 days after TCRalphabeta/CD19-depleted stem cell transplant. The CDR3 DNA is TGTGCCAGCAGCCCCCAGGCCTTGAGCGGGAGGTCGGAGGAGACCCAGTACTTC. Translating it yields CASSPQALSGRSEETQYF.